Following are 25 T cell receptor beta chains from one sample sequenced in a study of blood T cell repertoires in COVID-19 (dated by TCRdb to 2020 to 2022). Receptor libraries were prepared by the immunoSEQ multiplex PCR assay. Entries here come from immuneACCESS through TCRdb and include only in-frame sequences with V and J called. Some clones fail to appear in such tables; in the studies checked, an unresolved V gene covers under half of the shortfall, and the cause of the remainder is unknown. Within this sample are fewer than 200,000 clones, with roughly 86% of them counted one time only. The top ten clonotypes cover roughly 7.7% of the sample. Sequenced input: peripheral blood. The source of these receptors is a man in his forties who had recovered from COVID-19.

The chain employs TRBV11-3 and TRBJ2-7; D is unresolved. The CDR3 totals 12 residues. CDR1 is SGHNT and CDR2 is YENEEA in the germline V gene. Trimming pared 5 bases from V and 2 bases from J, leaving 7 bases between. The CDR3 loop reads CASSLLTYEQYF. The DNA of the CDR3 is TGTGCCAGCAGCCTACTTACCTACGAGCAGTACTTC.

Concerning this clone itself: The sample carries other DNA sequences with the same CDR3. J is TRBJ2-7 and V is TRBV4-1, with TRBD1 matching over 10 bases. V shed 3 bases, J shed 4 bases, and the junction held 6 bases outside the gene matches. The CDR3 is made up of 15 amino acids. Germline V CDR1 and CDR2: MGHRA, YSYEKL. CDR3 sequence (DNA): TGCGCCAGCAGCCAGTCCGGGACAGGGGCTTACGAGCAGTACTTC. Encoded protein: CASSQSGTGAYEQYF.

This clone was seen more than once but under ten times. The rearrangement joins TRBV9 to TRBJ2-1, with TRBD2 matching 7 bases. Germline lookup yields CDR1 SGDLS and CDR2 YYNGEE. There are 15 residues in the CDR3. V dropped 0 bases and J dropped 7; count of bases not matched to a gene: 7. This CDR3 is CASSVVGEGLNEQFF. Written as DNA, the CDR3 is TGTGCCAGCAGCGTAGTGGGGGAGGGGTTAAATGAGCAGTTCTTC. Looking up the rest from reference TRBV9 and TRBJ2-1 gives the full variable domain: DSGVTQTPKHLITATGQRVTLRCSPRSGDLSVYWYQQSLDQGLQFLIQYYNGEERAKGNILERFSAQQFPDLHSELNLSSLELGDSALYFCASSVVGEGLNEQFFGPGTRLTVL.

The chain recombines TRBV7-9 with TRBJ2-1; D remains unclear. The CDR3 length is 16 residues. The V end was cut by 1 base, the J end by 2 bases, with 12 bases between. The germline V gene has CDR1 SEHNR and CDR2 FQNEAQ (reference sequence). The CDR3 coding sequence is TGTGCCAGCAGCTTAGGACTCCCGGCGGCCTACAATGAGCAGTTCTTC. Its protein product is CASSLGLPAAYNEQFF.

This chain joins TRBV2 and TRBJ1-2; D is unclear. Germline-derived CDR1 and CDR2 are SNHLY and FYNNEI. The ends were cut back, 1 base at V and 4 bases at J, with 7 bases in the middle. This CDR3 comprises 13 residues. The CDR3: CASSEEPSYGYTF. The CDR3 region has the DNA TGTGCCAGCAGTGAAGAGCCTTCCTATGGCTACACCTTC.

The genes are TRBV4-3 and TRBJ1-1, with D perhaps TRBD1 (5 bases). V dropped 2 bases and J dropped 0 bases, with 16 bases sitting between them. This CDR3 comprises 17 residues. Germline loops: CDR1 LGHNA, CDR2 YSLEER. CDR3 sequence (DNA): TGCGCCAGCAGCCAACCCAGGGCAGAGGCCATGAACACTGAAGCTTTCTTT. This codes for CASSQPRAEAMNTEAFF.

The CDR3 region is CASSRLYEQYF. The CDR3 nucleotides read TGTGCCAGCAGCCGACTCTACGAGCAGTACTTC. V gene TRBV12-3 or TRBV12-4 combines with J gene TRBJ2-7; no clear D. V was clipped by 6 bases and J by 3 bases, with 6 bases between them. This CDR3 has 11 residues.

CDR3 sequence (DNA): TGCGCCAGCAGCTTGGCCGAGGCCATGAACACTGAAGCTTTCTTT. It specifies CASSLAEAMNTEAFF. This rearrangement joins TRBV5-1 to TRBJ1-1, with no clear D. V was pared by 0 bases and J by 0 bases, with 9 bases between. The germline CDR1 and CDR2 sequences are SGHRS and YFSETQ. The CDR3 runs 15 residues.

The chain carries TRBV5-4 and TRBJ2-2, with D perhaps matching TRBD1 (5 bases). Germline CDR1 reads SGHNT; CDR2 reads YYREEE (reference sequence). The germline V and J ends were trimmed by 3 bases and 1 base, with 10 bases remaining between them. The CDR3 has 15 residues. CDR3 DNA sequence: TGTGCCAGCAGCTCTGACAGATGGAACACCGGGGAGCTGTTTTTT. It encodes CASSSDRWNTGELFF.

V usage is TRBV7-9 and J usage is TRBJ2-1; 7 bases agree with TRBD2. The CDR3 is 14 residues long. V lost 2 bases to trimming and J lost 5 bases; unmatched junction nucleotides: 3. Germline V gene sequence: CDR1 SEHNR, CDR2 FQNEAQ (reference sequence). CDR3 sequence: CASSLIGRDNEQFF. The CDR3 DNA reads TGTGCCAGCAGCTTAATAGGGAGGGACAATGAGCAGTTCTTC.

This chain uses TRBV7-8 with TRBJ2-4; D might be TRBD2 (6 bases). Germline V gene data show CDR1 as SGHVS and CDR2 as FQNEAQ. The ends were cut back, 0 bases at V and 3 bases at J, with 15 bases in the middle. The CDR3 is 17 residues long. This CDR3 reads CASSLAVGGAGKNIQYF. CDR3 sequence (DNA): TGTGCCAGCAGCTTAGCGGTCGGGGGTGCTGGCAAAAACATTCAGTACTTC.

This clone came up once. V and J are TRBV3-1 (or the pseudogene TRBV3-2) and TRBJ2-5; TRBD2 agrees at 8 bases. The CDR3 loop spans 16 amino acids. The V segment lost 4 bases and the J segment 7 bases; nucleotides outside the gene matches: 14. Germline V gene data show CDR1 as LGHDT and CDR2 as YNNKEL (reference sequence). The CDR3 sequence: CASSPPFGGVQVTQYF. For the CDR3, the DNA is TGTGCCAGCAGCCCGCCCTTCGGGGGGGTCCAGGTGACCCAGTACTTC.

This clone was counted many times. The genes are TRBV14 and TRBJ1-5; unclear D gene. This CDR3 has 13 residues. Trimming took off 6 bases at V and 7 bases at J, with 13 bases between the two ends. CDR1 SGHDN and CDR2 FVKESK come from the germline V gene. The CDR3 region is CASSLGAGQPQHF. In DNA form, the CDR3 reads TGTGCCAGCAGTTTGGGCGCCGGACAGCCCCAGCATTTT.

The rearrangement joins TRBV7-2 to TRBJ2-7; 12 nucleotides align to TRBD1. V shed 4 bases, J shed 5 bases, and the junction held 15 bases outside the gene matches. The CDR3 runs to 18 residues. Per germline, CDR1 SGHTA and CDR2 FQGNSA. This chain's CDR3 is CASSYSMVGTGGRNEQYF. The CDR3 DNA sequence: TGTGCCAGCAGCTATTCGATGGTTGGGACAGGGGGCAGGAACGAGCAGTACTTC. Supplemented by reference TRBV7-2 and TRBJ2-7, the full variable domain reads GAGVSQSPSNKVTEKGKDVELRCDPISGHTALYWYRQSLGQGLEFLIYFQGNSAPDKSGLPSDRFSAERTGGSVSTLTIQRTQQEDSAVYLCASSYSMVGTGGRNEQYFGPGTRLTVT.

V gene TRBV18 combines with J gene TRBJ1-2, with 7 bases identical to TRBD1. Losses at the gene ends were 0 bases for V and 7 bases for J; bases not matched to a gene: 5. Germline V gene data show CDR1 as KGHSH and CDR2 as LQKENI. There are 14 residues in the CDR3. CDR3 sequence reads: CASSPPGQIFGYTF. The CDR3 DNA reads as TGTGCCAGCTCACCACCGGGACAGATCTTTGGCTACACCTTC.

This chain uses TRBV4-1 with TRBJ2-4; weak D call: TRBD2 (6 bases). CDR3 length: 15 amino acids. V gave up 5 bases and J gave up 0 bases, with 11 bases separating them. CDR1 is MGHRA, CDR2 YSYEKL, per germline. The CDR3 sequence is CASSGGLLAKNIQYF. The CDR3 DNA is TGCGCCAGCAGCGGGGGGTTGTTAGCCAAAAACATTCAGTACTTC.

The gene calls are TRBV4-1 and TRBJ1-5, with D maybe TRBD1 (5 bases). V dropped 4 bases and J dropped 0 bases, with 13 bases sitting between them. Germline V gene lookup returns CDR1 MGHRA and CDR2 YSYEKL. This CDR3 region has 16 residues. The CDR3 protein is CASSRTVQGSNQPQHF. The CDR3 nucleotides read TGCGCCAGCAGCCGTACCGTGCAGGGTAGCAATCAGCCCCAGCATTTT.

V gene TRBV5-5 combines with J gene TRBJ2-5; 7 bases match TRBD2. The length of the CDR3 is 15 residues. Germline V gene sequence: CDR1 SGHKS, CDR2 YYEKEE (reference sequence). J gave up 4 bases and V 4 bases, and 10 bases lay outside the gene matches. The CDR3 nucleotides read TGTGCCAGCAGCATTTCTCCGGGACTACGAGAGACCCAGTACTTC. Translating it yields CASSISPGLRETQYF. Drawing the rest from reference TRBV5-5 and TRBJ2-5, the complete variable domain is DAGVTQSPTHLIKTRGQQVTLRCSPISGHKSVSWYQQVLGQGPQFIFQYYEKEERGRGNFPDRFSARQFPNYSSELNVNALLLGDSALYLCASSISPGLRETQYFGPGTRLLVL.

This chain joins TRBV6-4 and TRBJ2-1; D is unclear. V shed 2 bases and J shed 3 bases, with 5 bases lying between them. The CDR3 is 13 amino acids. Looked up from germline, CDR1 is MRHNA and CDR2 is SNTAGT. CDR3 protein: CASSDALYNEQFF. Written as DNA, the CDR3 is TGTGCCAGCAGTGACGCACTCTACAATGAGCAGTTCTTC.

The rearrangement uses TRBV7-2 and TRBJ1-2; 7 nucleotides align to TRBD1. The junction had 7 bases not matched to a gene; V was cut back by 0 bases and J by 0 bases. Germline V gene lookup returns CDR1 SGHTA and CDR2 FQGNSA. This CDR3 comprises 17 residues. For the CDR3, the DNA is TGTGCCAGCAGCTTAGCGCCGAGGACAGGCACTAACTATGGCTACACCTTC. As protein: CASSLAPRTGTNYGYTF.

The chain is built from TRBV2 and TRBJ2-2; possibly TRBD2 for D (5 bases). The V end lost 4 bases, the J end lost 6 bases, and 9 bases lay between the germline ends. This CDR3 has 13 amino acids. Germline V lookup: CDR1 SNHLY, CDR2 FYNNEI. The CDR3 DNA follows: TGTGCCAGCAGTGTTCGGGGATCCGGGGAGCTGTTTTTT. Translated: CASSVRGSGELFF.

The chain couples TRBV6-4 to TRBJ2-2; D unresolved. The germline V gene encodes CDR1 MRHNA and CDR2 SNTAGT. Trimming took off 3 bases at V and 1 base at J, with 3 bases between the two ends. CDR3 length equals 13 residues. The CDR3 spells CASSDLNTGELFF. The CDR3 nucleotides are TGTGCCAGCAGTGATCTGAACACCGGGGAGCTGTTTTTT.

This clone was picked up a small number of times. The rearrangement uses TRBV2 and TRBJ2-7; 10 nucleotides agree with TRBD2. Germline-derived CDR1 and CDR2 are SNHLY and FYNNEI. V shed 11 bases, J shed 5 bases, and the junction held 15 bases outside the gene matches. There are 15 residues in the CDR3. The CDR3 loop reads CAGQRQREGLNEQYF. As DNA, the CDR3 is TGTGCCGGCCAGCGACAGCGGGAGGGCCTAAACGAGCAGTACTTC.

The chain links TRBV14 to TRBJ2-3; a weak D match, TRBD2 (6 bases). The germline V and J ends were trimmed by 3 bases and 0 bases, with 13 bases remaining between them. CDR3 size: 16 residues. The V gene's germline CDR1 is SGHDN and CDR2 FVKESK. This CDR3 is CASSQIGGASTDTQYF. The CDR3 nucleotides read TGTGCCAGCAGCCAGATCGGGGGAGCTAGCACAGATACGCAGTATTTT.

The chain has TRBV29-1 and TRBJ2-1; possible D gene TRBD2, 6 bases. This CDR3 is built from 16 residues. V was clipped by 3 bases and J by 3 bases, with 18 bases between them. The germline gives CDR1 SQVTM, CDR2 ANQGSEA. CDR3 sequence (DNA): TGCAGCGTTGATGCGCGGGGCGGGACCCTCTACAATGAGCAGTTCTTC. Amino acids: CSVDARGGTLYNEQFF.